Listed below are T cell receptor beta chains from one sample, sequenced in a study of PD-1 blockade in classical Hodgkin lymphoma. The repertoire was sequenced with immunoSEQ multiplex PCR; TCRdb's copy has only in-frame clones and lacks some. This table has tens of thousands of clones, about 92% appearing once. Sequenced material: peripheral blood mononuclear cells (PBMCs), taken before the fourth cycle of nivolumab. The source of these receptors is a human donor with classical Hodgkin lymphoma. CDR3s include the opening cysteine and the closing phenylalanine or tryptophan.

V gene: TRBV18; J gene: TRBJ2-7; CDR3 protein: CASSPPQGASYEQYF
V gene: TRBV6-1; J gene: TRBJ1-1; CDR3 protein: CASSAQGATEAFF
V gene: TRBV7-9; J gene: TRBJ2-5; CDR3 protein: CASSLKALAGSETQYF
V gene: TRBV5-4; J gene: TRBJ2-3; CDR3 protein: CASSLARPSGGTDTQYF
V gene: TRBV5-6; J gene: TRBJ1-2; CDR3 protein: CASSLRLLPPLLWYGYTF
V gene: TRBV7-6; J gene: TRBJ1-1; CDR3 protein: CASSLHDSTQYPRSAFF
V gene: TRBV28; J gene: TRBJ1-2; CDR3 protein: CASSFSDRDSGYTF
V gene: TRBV11-2; J gene: TRBJ2-7; CDR3 protein: CASSAFLREQYF
V gene: TRBV11-2; J gene: TRBJ2-1; CDR3 protein: CASSFLRGSYNEQFF
V gene: TRBV2; J gene: TRBJ1-6; CDR3 protein: CASSLQGASSPLHF
V gene: TRBV2; J gene: TRBJ2-5; CDR3 protein: CASSEGTSGQETQYF
V gene: TRBV6-5; J gene: TRBJ2-7; CDR3 protein: CASRRSQTSDEQYF
V gene: TRBV28; J gene: TRBJ1-4; CDR3 protein: CASSLTGGVLKLFF
V gene: TRBV28; J gene: TRBJ2-5; CDR3 protein: CASSTGPRGETQYF
V gene: TRBV27; J gene: TRBJ2-1; CDR3 protein: CASSSSSSAYNEQFF
V gene: TRBV19; J gene: TRBJ1-1; CDR3 protein: CASSPRTGREAFF
V gene: TRBV6-5; J gene: TRBJ1-4; CDR3 protein: CASGWTRAGEKLFF
V gene: TRBV7-3; J gene: TRBJ2-3; CDR3 protein: CASSLGLAGFTDTQYF
V gene: TRBV5-1; J gene: TRBJ2-5; CDR3 protein: CASTLEWASGGTETQYF
V gene: TRBV19; J gene: TRBJ2-5; CDR3 protein: CASSSPGNQETQYF
V gene: TRBV28; J gene: TRBJ2-3; CDR3 protein: CASSLPQTTDTQYF
V gene: TRBV15; J gene: TRBJ1-5; CDR3 protein: CATSKEKGGYQPQHF
V gene: TRBV7-2; J gene: TRBJ2-7; CDR3 protein: CASSSPTSGYSYEQYF
V gene: TRBV2; J gene: TRBJ1-4; CDR3 protein: CASSARIATNEKLFF
V gene: TRBV6-1; J gene: TRBJ2-2; CDR3 protein: CASSLRTGTGGELFF
V gene: TRBV20-1; J gene: TRBJ1-1; CDR3 protein: CSARGDRGAFF
V gene: TRBV5-6; J gene: TRBJ1-2; CDR3 protein: CASSSGEVYGYTF
V gene: TRBV4-1; J gene: TRBJ2-3; CDR3 protein: CASSQEPGDGDTQYF
V gene: TRBV6-5; J gene: TRBJ1-5; CDR3 protein: CASSYSSDTNQPQHF
V gene: TRBV27; J gene: TRBJ2-7; CDR3 protein: CASRQGRYYEQYF
V gene: TRBV29-1; J gene: TRBJ2-7; CDR3 protein: CSVEDRGQHEQYF
V gene: TRBV18; J gene: TRBJ2-3; CDR3 protein: CASSPGLAADTQYF
V gene: TRBV2; J gene: TRBJ2-5; CDR3 protein: CASYRTGYEPLQETQYF
V gene: TRBV20-1; J gene: TRBJ2-1; CDR3 protein: CSATPGQAFF
V gene: TRBV27; J gene: TRBJ1-2; CDR3 protein: CASSPSGFRGYTF
V gene: TRBV2; J gene: TRBJ1-3; CDR3 protein: CASTSEHYSGNTIYF
V gene: TRBV25-1; J gene: TRBJ1-1; CDR3 protein: CASSERGFTEAFF
V gene: TRBV2; J gene: TRBJ2-5; CDR3 protein: CATIGTWGAQETQYF
V gene: TRBV18; J gene: TRBJ2-3; CDR3 protein: CASSRRGGGGAIIPTDTQYF
V gene: TRBV11-2; J gene: TRBJ2-7; CDR3 protein: CASSFLGQTYEQYF
V gene: TRBV6-6; J gene: TRBJ2-7; CDR3 protein: CASLGSPEEQYF
V gene: TRBV5-1; J gene: TRBJ1-2; CDR3 protein: CASAPGQPNYGYTF
V gene: TRBV28; J gene: TRBJ2-7; CDR3 protein: CASRRKQGAYPYEQYF
V gene: TRBV27; J gene: TRBJ2-2; CDR3 protein: CASSPRTSANTGELFF